This paragraph covers one T cell receptor beta chain sequence. The data originate from a study of blood T cell repertoires in COVID-19. Study at large: Acute-phase and convalescent COVID-19 samples originated in the United States, Italy and Spain. Sample material is recorded as cDNA or gDNA derived from T cells, B-cell-depleted T cells, or PBMCs.

V was cut by 1 base and J by 3 bases, with 11 bases left in between. From germline, CDR1 is SGHTA and CDR2 FQGTGA. The CDR3 runs to 15 residues. As handled by the study authors: Estimation of nucleated cell counts relied on the amplification of reference gene primers. Sequencing was performed with immunoSEQ multiplex PCR; in TCRdb, only in-frame clones are kept and a portion is missing. V and J calls and clone size are as listed in that table; D and trimming were resolved from the DNA. In the table there are around 180,000 clones, approximately 79% of which are singletons. The TCR sequence derives from a woman of 80 years or more with acute or convalescent COVID-19. Material for sequencing was peripheral blood. The chain is built from TRBV7-3 and TRBJ2-3, with D tentatively TRBD2 (6 bases). CDR3 residues: CASSLKLSGTDTQYF. The CDR3 bases are TGTGCCAGCAGCTTAAAGCTTAGCGGTACAGATACGCAGTATTTT.